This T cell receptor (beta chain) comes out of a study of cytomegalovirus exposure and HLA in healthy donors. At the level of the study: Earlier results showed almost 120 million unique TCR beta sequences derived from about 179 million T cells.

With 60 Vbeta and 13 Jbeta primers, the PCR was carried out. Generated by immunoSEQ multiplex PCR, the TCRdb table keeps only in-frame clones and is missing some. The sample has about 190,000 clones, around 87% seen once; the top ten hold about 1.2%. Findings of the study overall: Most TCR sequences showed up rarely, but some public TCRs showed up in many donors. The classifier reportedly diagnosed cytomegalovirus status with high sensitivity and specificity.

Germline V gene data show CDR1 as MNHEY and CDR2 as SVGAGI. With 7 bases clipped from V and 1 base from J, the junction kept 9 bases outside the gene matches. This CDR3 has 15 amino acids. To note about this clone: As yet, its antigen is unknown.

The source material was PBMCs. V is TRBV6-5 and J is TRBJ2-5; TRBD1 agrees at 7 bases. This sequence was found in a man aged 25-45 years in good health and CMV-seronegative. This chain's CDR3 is CASIRQGVLQETQYF. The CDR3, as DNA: TGTGCCAGCATCAGACAGGGAGTCCTCCAAGAGACCCAGTACTTC.